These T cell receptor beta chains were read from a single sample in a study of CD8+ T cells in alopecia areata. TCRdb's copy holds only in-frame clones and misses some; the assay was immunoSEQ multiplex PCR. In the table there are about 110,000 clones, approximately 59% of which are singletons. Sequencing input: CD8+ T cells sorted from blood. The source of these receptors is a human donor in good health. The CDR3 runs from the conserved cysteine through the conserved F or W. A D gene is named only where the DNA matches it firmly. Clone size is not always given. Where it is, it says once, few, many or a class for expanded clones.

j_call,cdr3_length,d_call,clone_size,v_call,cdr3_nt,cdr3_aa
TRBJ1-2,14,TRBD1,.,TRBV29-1,TGCAGCGTTGCCGGGACAGGGGTGGGCTATGGCTACACCTTC,CSVAGTGVGYGYTF
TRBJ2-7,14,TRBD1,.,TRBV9,TGTGCCAGCGCGCCGGGACAGAGCTCCTACGAGCAGTACTTC,CASAPGQSSYEQYF
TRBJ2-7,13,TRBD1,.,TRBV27,TGTGCCCTACCCGCGGACAGGGACTACGAGCAGTACTTC,CALPADRDYEQYF
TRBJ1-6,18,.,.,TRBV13,TGTGCCAGCAGCCCCGCCCAGGGGATCCCCGCTCCCAATTCACCCCTCCACTTT,CASSPAQGIPAPNSPLHF
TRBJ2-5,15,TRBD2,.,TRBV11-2,TGTGCCAGCAGCTTGGGACTACGGTACCAAGAGACCCAGTACTTC,CASSLGLRYQETQYF
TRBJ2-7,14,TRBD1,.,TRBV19,TGTGCCAGTAGTGCGGGGACAGGGGCCTACGAGCAGTACTTC,CASSAGTGAYEQYF
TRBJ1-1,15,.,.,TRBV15,TGTGCCACCAGCAGAGATAGTCCCGAAGCCACTGAAGCTTTCTTT,CATSRDSPEATEAFF
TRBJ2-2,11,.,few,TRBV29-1,TGCAGCGTTGTTGACACCGGGGAGCTGTTTTTT,CSVVDTGELFF
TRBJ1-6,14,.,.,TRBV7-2,TGTGCCAGCAGCCCGGGGAGGTCAAATTCACCCCTCCACTTT,CASSPGRSNSPLHF
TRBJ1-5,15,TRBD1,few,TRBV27,TGTGCCAGCAGGCTACGACAGGGCCTTAATCAGCCCCAGCATTTT,CASRLRQGLNQPQHF
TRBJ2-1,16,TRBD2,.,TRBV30,TGTGCCTGGAGTGCTCATCTAGCGGGGGCTAACAATGAGCAGTTCTTC,CAWSAHLAGANNEQFF
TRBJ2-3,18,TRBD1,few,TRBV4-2,TGTGCCAGCAGCCAATTGAGGGGGCTACAAAAACCCACAGATACGCAGTATTTT,CASSQLRGLQKPTDTQYF
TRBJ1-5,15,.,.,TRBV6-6,TGTGCCAGCAGTACCCGGGGGGGGAGCAATCAGCCCCAGCATTTT,CASSTRGGSNQPQHF
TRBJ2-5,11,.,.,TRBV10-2,TGCGCCAGCAGTGAAGGGTGGACCCAGTACTTC,CASSEGWTQYF